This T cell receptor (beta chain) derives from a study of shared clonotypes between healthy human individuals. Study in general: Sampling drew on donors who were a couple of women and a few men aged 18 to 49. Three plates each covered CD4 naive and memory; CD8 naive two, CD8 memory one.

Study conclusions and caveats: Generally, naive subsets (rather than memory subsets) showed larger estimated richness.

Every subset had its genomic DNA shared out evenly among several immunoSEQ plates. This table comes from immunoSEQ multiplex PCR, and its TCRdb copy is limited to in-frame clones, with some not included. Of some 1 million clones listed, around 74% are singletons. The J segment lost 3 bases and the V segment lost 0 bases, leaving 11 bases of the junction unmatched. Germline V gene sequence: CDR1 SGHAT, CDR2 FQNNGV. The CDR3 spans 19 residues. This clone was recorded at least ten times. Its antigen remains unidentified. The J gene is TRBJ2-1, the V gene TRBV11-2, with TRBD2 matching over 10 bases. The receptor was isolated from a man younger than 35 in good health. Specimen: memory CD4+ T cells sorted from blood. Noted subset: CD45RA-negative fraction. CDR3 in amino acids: CASSLDRFLAGANYNEQFF. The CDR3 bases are TGTGCCAGCAGCTTAGATCGATTTCTAGCGGGAGCTAACTACAATGAGCAGTTCTTC.